This record covers a single TCR beta chain. CDR1 SGHRS and CDR2 YFSETQ come from the germline V gene. J lost 5 bases, V lost 4 bases, and 9 bases had no gene match. This CDR3 spans 15 amino acids. The entry originates in a study of blood T cell repertoires in COVID-19. The repertoire was sequenced with immunoSEQ multiplex PCR; TCRdb's copy has only in-frame clones and lacks some. Among roughly 170,000 clones listed, 88% were seen once. The chain combines TRBV5-1 with TRBJ2-1; TRBD1 aligns across 7 bases. Sequencing was done on a sample of peripheral blood. The TCR comes from a man aged 55 to 70 with acute or convalescent COVID-19. CDR3: CASSLLDRRNNEQFF. DNA of the CDR3: TGCGCCAGCAGCCTCTTGGACAGGAGAAACAATGAGCAGTTCTTC.